This entry features one TCR beta chain sequence. The antigen is not known. No conserved phenylalanine or tryptophan is present at the end of the CDR3, so a read error is the likely explanation. The limits of the CDR3 on the DNA are not certain, so only TCRdb's listed CDR3 is given. The source material, roughly 18-30 mg of unsorted bulk tissue, was used to co-extract RNA and DNA. The CDR3 is 13 residues long, ends included. Per germline, CDR1 MDHEN and CDR2 SYDVKM. Making TCR beta cDNA involved 400 to 600 ng total RNA and a constant-region primer. Nested multiplex PCR, run for three rounds with slightly modified ARM-PCR, yielded TCR beta libraries. With TRBV1-TRBV30 forward primers and a C-beta reverse primer, the first two PCR rounds were run for approximately 10 cycles each. TCRdb reprocessed the multiplex PCR reads via MiXCR and lists one record per CDR3 protein. The sample consists of 150,000 to 200,000 distinct CDR3 sequences, over 80% of them appearing once.

This specimen comes from a study of tumor-infiltrating lymphocytes in primary liver carcinoma. Study findings and constraints: Tumors and blood were compared for top-250-clone fraction, and tumors had the significantly higher value (p = 0.039).

Sequencing input: tumor tissue from primary liver carcinoma. This receptor was identified in a man aged 35 to 55 with primary liver carcinoma and hepatitis B virus infection. V is TRBV28 and J is TRBJ2-1; the table's D call, TRBD1, was not checked against the DNA. CDR3 sequence reads: CASRRTAQETQLL.